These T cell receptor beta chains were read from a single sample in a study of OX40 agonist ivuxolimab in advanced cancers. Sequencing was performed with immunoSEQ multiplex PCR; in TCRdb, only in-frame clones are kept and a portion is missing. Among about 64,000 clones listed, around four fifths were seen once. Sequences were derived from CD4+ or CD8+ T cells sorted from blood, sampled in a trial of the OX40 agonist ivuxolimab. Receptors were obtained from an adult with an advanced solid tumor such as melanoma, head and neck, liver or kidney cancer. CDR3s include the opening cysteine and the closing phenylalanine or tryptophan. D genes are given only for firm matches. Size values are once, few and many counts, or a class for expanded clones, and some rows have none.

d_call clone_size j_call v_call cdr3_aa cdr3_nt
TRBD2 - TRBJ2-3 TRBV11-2 CASSFASGRSTDTQYF TGTGCCAGCAGCTTCGCTAGCGGGAGGAGCACAGATACGCAGTATTTT
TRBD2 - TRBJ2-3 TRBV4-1 CASSPRLAGVDTQYF TGCGCCAGCAGCCCCCGACTAGCGGGAGTAGATACGCAGTATTTT
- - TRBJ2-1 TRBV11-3 CASSLRDGNEQFF TGTGCCAGCAGCTTACGGGATGGCAATGAGCAGTTCTTC
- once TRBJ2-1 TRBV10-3 CAISDMGNEQFF TGTGCCATCAGTGATATGGGTAATGAGCAGTTCTTC
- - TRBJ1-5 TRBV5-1 CASSPDGGLNQPQHF TGCGCCAGCAGCCCCGACGGGGGCCTCAATCAGCCCCAGCATTTT
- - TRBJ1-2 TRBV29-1 CSVEDLGGLGYTF TGCAGCGTTGAAGATCTCGGGGGGCTAGGCTACACCTTC
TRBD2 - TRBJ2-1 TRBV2 CASSEAQTVGGSNEQFF TGTGCCAGCAGTGAAGCCCAGACGGTGGGGGGGAGCAATGAGCAGTTCTTC
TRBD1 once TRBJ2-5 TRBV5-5 CASSLDRGETQYF TGTGCCAGCAGCTTGGACAGGGGAGAGACCCAGTACTTC
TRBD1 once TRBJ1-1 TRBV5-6 CASSQGGAGGTEAFF TGTGCCAGCAGCCAGGGTGGGGCAGGGGGCACTGAAGCTTTCTTT
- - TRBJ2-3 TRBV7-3 CASSLRGDTDTQYF TGTGCCAGCAGCTTAAGAGGAGACACAGATACGCAGTATTTT
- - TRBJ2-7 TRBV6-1 CASSEAHATYEQYF TGTGCCAGCAGTGAAGCGCACGCCACCTACGAGCAGTACTTC
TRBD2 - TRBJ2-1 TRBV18 CASSPFSGDDEQFF TGTGCCAGCTCACCTTTTAGCGGGGATGATGAGCAGTTCTTC
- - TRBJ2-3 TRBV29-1 CSVSRNPSTDTQYF TGCAGCGTTAGCAGGAACCCTAGCACAGATACGCAGTATTTT
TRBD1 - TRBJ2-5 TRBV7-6 CASRGTGVETQYF TGTGCCAGCCGCGGGACAGGGGTCGAGACCCAGTACTTC
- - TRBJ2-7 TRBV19 CASSIGAHSYEQYF TGTGCCAGTAGTATCGGAGCACACTCCTACGAGCAGTACTTC
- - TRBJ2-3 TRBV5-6 CASSFQPLDTQYF TGTGCCAGCAGCTTTCAGCCTTTAGATACGCAGTATTTT
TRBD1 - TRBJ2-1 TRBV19 CASKGAGRGEQFF TGTGCCAGTAAGGGGGCAGGTCGCGGTGAGCAGTTCTTC
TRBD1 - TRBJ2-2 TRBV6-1 CASSVLRQGLANTGELFF TGTGCCAGCAGTGTATTGAGACAGGGATTAGCGAACACCGGGGAGCTGTTTTTT
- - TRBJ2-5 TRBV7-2 CASSPDRNQETQYF TGTGCCAGCAGCCCCGACAGAAACCAAGAGACCCAGTACTTC
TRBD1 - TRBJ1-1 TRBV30 CAWRKQGGTEAFF TGTGCCTGGAGGAAACAGGGGGGGACTGAAGCTTTCTTT
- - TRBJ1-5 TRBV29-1 CSAGTSNQPQHF TGCAGCGCCGGGACAAGCAATCAGCCCCAGCATTTT
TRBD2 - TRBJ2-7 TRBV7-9 CASSLARGTSGVSYEQYF TGTGCCAGCAGCTTAGCACGTGGGACTAGCGGGGTTTCCTACGAGCAGTACTTC
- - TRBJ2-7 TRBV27 CASSYNTPGEQYF TGTGCCAGCAGTTACAACACTCCGGGGGAGCAGTACTTC
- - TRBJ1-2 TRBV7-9 CASSPQVLANYGYTF TGTGCCAGCAGCCCCCAGGTCTTGGCTAACTATGGCTACACCTTC